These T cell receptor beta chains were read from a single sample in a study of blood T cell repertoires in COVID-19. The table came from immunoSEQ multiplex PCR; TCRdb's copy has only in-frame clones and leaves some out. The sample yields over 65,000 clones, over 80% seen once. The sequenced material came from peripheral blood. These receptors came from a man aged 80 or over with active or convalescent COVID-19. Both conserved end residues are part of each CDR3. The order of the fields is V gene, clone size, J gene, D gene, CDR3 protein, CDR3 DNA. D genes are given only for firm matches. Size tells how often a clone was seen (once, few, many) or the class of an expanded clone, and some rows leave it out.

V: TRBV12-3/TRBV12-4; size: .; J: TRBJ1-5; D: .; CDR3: CASRGTLGQPQHF; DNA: TGTGCCAGCAGGGGGACACTGGGACAGCCCCAGCATTTT
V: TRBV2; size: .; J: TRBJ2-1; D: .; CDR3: CASSEYRVEQFF; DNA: TGTGCCAGCAGTGAATACCGGGTTGAGCAGTTCTTC
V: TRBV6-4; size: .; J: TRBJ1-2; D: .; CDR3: CASSDSGGAGSYTF; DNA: TGTGCCAGCAGTGACTCGGGGGGGGCCGGGAGCTACACCTTC
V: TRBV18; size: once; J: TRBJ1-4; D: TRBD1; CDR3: CASSPRTGREKLFF; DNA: TGTGCCAGCTCGCCCCGGACAGGCCGGGAAAAACTGTTTTTT
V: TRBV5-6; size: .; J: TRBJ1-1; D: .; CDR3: CASSVRQVRAEAFF; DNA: TGTGCCAGCAGCGTAAGACAGGTCCGGGCTGAAGCTTTCTTT
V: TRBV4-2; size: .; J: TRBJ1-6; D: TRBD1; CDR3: CASSQEHRGGYSPLHF; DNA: TGTGCCAGCAGCCAAGAACACAGGGGAGGATATTCACCCCTCCACTTT
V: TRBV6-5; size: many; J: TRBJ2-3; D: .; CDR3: CASSYGGTQYF; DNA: TGTGCCAGCAGTTACGGGGGGACGCAGTATTTT
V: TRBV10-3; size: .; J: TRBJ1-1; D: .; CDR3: CAISVAGENTEAFF; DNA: TGTGCCATCAGTGTTGCAGGGGAGAACACTGAAGCTTTCTTT
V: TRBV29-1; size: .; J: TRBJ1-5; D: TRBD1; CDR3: CSVVPTGGQPQHF; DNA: TGCAGCGTTGTACCAACAGGGGGACAGCCCCAGCATTTT
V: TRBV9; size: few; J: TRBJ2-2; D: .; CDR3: CASSVSPRNTGELFF; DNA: TGTGCCAGCAGCGTTTCCCCCCGGAACACCGGGGAGCTGTTTTTT
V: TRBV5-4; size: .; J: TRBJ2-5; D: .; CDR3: CASSAQGSAETQYF; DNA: TGTGCCAGCAGCGCCCAGGGGTCGGCAGAGACCCAGTACTTC
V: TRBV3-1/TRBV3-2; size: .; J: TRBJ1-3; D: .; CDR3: CASSQAAGATGNTIYF; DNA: TGTGCCAGCAGCCAAGCTGCAGGGGCGACTGGAAACACCATATATTTT
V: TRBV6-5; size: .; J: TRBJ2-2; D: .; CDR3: CASTQTSAGELFF; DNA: TGTGCCAGCACCCAAACCTCGGCCGGGGAGCTGTTTTTT
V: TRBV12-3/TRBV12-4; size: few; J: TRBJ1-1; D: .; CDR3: CASSFGWGGAFF; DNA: TGTGCCAGCAGTTTTGGGTGGGGGGGAGCTTTCTTT
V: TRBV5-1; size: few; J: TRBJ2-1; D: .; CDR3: CASSLEGLATDNEQFF; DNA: TGCGCCAGCAGCTTGGAGGGGCTAGCGACCGACAATGAGCAGTTCTTC
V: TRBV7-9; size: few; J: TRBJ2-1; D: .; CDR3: CASSLGDTYNEQFF; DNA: TGTGCCAGCAGCCTTGGGGACACATACAATGAGCAGTTCTTC
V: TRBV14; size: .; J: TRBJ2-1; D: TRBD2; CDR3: CASSQFSTTSGGFWGYNEQFF; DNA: TGTGCCAGCAGCCAATTCTCTACTACTAGCGGGGGTTTTTGGGGTTACAATGAGCAGTTCTTC
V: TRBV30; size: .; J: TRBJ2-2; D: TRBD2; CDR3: CAWSREAGELFF; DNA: TGTGCCTGGAGCCGGGAGGCCGGGGAGCTGTTTTTT
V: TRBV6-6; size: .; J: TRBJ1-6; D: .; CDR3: CASLSYNSPLHF; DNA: TGTGCCAGCCTCTCCTATAATTCACCCCTCCACTTT
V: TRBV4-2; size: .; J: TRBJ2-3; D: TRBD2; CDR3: CASSQDLSGGASDTQYF; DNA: TGTGCCAGCAGCCAAGATCTTAGCGGGGGGGCGTCAGATACGCAGTATTTT
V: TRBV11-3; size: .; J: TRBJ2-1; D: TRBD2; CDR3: CASSLSTLAGGSSYNEQFF; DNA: TGTGCCAGCAGCTTGAGTACGCTAGCGGGGGGAAGCTCCTACAATGAGCAGTTCTTC
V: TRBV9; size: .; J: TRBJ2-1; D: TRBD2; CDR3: CASSVTSGLSYNEQFF; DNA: TGTGCCAGCAGCGTTACTAGCGGGCTCTCCTACAATGAGCAGTTCTTC
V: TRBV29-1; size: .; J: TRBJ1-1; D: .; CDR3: CSVGPGNTEAFF; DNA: TGCAGCGTTGGGCCGGGGAACACTGAAGCTTTCTTT
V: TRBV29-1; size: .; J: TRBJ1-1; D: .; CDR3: CSVERRTEAFF; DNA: TGCAGCGTTGAACGCCGGACTGAAGCTTTCTTT
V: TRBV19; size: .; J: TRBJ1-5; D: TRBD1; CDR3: CASSTDRVEGKPQHF; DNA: TGTGCCAGTAGTACGGACAGGGTGGAGGGGAAGCCCCAGCATTTT
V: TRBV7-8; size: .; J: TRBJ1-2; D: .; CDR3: CASSLYPGIKRRSGYTF; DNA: TGTGCCAGCAGCTTATATCCAGGGATTAAGCGTCGGTCTGGCTACACCTTC
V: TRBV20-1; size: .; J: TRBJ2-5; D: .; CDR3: CSASHPSSGETQYF; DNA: TGCAGTGCTAGTCACCCTAGCTCCGGGGAGACCCAGTACTTC
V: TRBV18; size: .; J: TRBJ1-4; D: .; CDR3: CASSGTTTTNEKLFF; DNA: TGTGCCAGCTCCGGGACAACTACAACTAATGAAAAACTGTTTTTT
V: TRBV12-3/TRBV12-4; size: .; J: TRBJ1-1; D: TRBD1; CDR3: CASSRQGNTEAFF; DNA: TGTGCCAGCAGCAGACAGGGTAACACTGAAGCTTTCTTT
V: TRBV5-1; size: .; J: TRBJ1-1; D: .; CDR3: CASSLARASEAFF; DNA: TGCGCCAGCAGCTTGGCCAGGGCAAGTGAAGCTTTCTTT
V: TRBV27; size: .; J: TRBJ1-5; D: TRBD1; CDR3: CASSHSGTGGASQPQHF; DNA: TGTGCCAGCAGTCACTCCGGGACAGGGGGCGCAAGTCAGCCCCAGCATTTT
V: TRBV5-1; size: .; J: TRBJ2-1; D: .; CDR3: CASSLVLGASNEQFF; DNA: TGCGCCAGCAGCTTGGTTCTAGGGGCCTCTAATGAGCAGTTCTTC
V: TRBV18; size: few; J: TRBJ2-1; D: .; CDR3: CASSPSGIAEQFF; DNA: TGTGCCAGCTCACCTTCAGGAATTGCTGAGCAGTTCTTC
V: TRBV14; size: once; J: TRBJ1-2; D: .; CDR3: CASSQETGIYGYTF; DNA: TGTGCCAGCAGCCAAGAAACAGGCATCTATGGCTACACCTTC
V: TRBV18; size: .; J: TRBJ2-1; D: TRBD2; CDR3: CASSPSPLAATRNEQFF; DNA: TGTGCCAGCTCTCCCAGCCCTCTAGCGGCCACAAGGAATGAGCAGTTCTTC
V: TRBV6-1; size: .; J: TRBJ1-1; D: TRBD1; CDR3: CASSGPGQGFVATEAFF; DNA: TGTGCCAGCAGTGGACCGGGACAGGGGTTCGTGGCGACTGAAGCTTTCTTT
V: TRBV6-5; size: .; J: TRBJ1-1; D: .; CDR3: CASTISEQPNFEAFF; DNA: TGTGCCAGCACCATTTCAGAACAGCCAAACTTCGAAGCTTTCTTT
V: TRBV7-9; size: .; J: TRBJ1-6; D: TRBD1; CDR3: CASSPQGLDSSPLHF; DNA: TGTGCCAGCAGCCCACAGGGGCTAGATAGTTCACCCCTCCACTTT
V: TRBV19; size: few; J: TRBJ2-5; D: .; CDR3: CASQRGETQYF; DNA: TGTGCCAGCCAACGCGGGGAGACCCAGTACTTC
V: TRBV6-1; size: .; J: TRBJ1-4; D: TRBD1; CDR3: CASSDGGGPANEKLFF; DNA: TGTGCCAGCAGTGATGGAGGGGGCCCTGCTAATGAAAAACTGTTTTTT
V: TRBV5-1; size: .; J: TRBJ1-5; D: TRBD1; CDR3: CASREGTGNQPQHF; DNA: TGCGCCAGCAGGGAAGGGACAGGTAATCAGCCCCAGCATTTT
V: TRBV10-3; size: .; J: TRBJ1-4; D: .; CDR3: CATSPSFDEKLFF; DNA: TGTGCCACCTCACCCAGTTTTGATGAAAAACTGTTTTTT
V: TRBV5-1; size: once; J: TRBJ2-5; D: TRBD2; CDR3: CASRRAGALEETQYF; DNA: TGCGCCAGCAGACGAGCGGGAGCCTTGGAAGAGACCCAGTACTTC
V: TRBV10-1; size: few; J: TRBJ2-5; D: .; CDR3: CASSSRLGETQYF; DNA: TGCGCCAGCAGCTCCAGGTTAGGAGAGACCCAGTACTTC
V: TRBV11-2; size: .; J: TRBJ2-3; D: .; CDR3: CASSALQGISDTQYF; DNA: TGTGCGAGTTCGGCCTTACAGGGCATTTCAGATACGCAGTATTTT
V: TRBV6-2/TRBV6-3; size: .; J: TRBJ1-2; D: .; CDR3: CASSYGTGLYGYTF; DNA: TGTGCCAGCAGTTACGGAACAGGGCTCTATGGCTACACCTTC
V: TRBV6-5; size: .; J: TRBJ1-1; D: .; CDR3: CASSPQDWVEAFF; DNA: TGTGCCAGCAGCCCCCAGGACTGGGTTGAAGCTTTCTTT
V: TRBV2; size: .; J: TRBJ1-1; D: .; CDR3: CASSGVYRNTEAFF; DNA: TGTGCCAGCAGTGGAGTCTACAGGAACACTGAAGCTTTCTTT
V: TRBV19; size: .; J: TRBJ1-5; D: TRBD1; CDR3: CASAGTGVLLGQPQHF; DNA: TGTGCCAGTGCCGGGACAGGGGTTTTATTAGGTCAGCCCCAGCATTTT
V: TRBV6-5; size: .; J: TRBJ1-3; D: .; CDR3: CASSYAQSGNTIYF; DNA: TGTGCCAGCAGTTATGCCCAGTCTGGAAACACCATATATTTT